The 21 T cell receptor beta chains presented below share a single source sample, sequenced in a study of human T cells and chemical hapten exposure. One entry per CDR3 protein, called by TCRdb with MiXCR from the RACE reads. The sample carries about 340,000 distinct CDR3 sequences, 5.5% to 8% recorded once. Time point indicated: patch test 1, 2 weeks after DPC sensitization. Treatment denoted: therapeutic diphenylcyclopropenone sensitization with weekly scalp DPC. Source: whole blood, taken in connection with sensitization to the hapten diphenylcyclopropenone (DPC). The receptors here all came from a woman under 30 with alopecia areata. Some clones in this sample may be carry-over from other donors' samples.

This clonotype was seen at least ten times. The chain has TRBV6-2 or TRBV6-3 and TRBJ2-4; 7 bases are shared with TRBD1. V shed 3 bases, J shed 9 bases, and the junction held 11 bases outside the gene matches. Per germline, CDR1 MNHEY and CDR2 SVGEGT. The CDR3 has 15 amino acids. CDR3 DNA: TGTGCCAGCAGTTATTGGGACAGCCCAATTGTCATTCAGTACTTC. The encoded protein is CASSYWDSPIVIQYF.

Many counts were recorded for this clonotype. The chain combines TRBV12-3 or TRBV12-4 with TRBJ2-1; D is possibly TRBD2 (6 bases). This CDR3 region has 14 residues. V was clipped by 7 bases and J by 12 bases, with 22 bases between them. CDR3 loop: CASTQLGNVGGQFF. CDR3 DNA sequence: TGTGCCAGCACTCAGCTGGGCAATGTGGGGGGGCAGTTCTTC.

The chain employs TRBV28 and TRBJ1-4; D is unresolved. Germline V CDR1 and CDR2: MDHEN, SYDVKM. The CDR3 consists of 14 residues. Trimming removed 6 bases at V and 9 bases at J, with 17 bases between. CDR3 protein: CASSTDGPWQKLFF. The CDR3 nucleotides read TGTGCCAGCAGCACGGACGGCCCCTGGCAAAAACTGTTTTTT.

V gene TRBV4-2 combines with J gene TRBJ2-3; no clear D. Germline V lookup: CDR1 LGHNA, CDR2 YNFKEQ. Trimming took off 0 bases at V and 8 bases at J, with 27 bases between the two ends. The CDR3 contains 19 residues. CDR3 bases: TGTGCCAGCAGCCAAGATAGTAGGAAGAGAACATCATTTTTGGTTACGCAGTATTTT. This gives the protein CASSQDSRKRTSFLVTQYF.

There are a few counts of this clonotype. The rearrangement links TRBV7-2 to TRBJ1-4; 7 bases are a match to TRBD1. CDR1 and CDR2 (germline): SGHTA, FQGNSA. The CDR3 totals 15 residues. V shed 5 bases, J shed 8 bases, and the junction held 11 bases outside the gene matches. Here the CDR3 reads CASSLNPSTGEKLFF. The CDR3 DNA is TGTGCCAGCAGCCTTAACCCATCGACAGGGGAAAAACTGTTTTTT.

In this sample, this clonotype turned up many times. The V call is TRBV24-1, the J call TRBJ2-1; D is unresolved. The CDR3 covers 16 residues. The V and J ends lost 0 bases and 4 bases respectively, with 12 bases between them. CDR1 and CDR2 from the germline V gene are KGHDR and SFDVKD. The CDR3 DNA reads TGTGCCACCAGTGATTTGTCCATAGAAGCATACAATGAGCAGTTCTTC. Protein: CATSDLSIEAYNEQFF.

Only a few counts were recorded for this clonotype. This chain uses TRBV12-3 or TRBV12-4 with TRBJ1-5, with D possibly TRBD1 on 6 matching bases. CDR3 size: 15 residues. V lost 4 bases and J lost 4, with 14 bases in between. Here the CDR3 DNA reads TGTGCCAGCAGTTCGAGGGAGGGGGTAAATCAGCCCCAGCATTTT. Protein product: CASSSREGVNQPQHF.

This clonotype was seen a handful of times. V usage is TRBV5-1 and J usage is TRBJ1-1, with D hard to call. V was trimmed by 3 bases and J by 5 bases, leaving 11 bases between them. The CDR3 is 13 residues long. The V gene's germline CDR1 is SGHRS and CDR2 YFSETQ. The CDR3 nucleotides are TGCGCCAGCAGCTCGGTACCGAGAACTGAAGCTTTCTTT. It specifies CASSSVPRTEAFF.

The gene calls are TRBV3-1 and TRBJ1-4; D perhaps matches TRBD1 (6 bases). In germline, CDR1 is LGHDT, CDR2 YNNKEL (reference sequence). With 2 bases removed from V and 7 bases from J, the gap between germline ends came to 17 bases. This CDR3 contains 16 residues. The CDR3 here is CASSQPGTTGAEKLFF. The CDR3 DNA reads as TGTGCCAGCAGCCAACCTGGGACCACGGGGGCTGAAAAACTGTTTTTT.

The V and J genes are TRBV14 and TRBJ1-4; 7 positions agree with TRBD1. The J segment lost 6 bases and the V segment lost 6 bases, leaving 4 bases of the junction unmatched. Germline loops: CDR1 SGHDN, CDR2 FVKESK. The CDR3 consists of 13 residues. DNA of the CDR3: TGTGCCAGCAGTGGGACAGTACATGAAAAACTGTTTTTT. Protein: CASSGTVHEKLFF.

The rearrangement joins TRBV12-3 or TRBV12-4 to TRBJ2-5; TRBD1 matches 7 bases. V gave up 6 bases and J gave up 4 bases; unmatched junction bases: 8. This CDR3 contains 14 residues. The chain's CDR3 is CASRGTEGRETQYF. DNA for the CDR3: TGTGCCAGCAGGGGGACAGAGGGCCGAGAGACCCAGTACTTC.

The table lists this clonotype with a few counts. The chain combines TRBV28 with TRBJ1-1; D unresolved. Germline loops: CDR1 MDHEN, CDR2 SYDVKM. V was pared by 6 bases and J by 5 bases, with 10 bases between. CDR3 length equals 12 residues. CDR3: CASSLLQTEAFF. In DNA form, the CDR3 reads TGTGCCAGCAGCCTGCTCCAGACTGAAGCTTTCTTT.

This clonotype was observed a handful of times. The chain links TRBV5-4 to TRBJ2-7, with 11 bases identical to TRBD1. The CDR3 consists of 15 residues. CDR1 and CDR2 (germline): SGHNT, YYREEE (reference sequence). The J segment lost 1 base and the V segment lost 0 bases, leaving 0 bases of the junction unmatched. The CDR3 DNA is TGTGCCAGCAGCTTGGGGGACAGGGGGTCCTACGAGCAGTACTTC. Amino acids: CASSLGDRGSYEQYF.

At least ten counts were recorded for this clonotype. The chain joins TRBV3-1 to TRBJ2-3; 11 bases are shared with TRBD2. The V and J ends lost 0 bases and 7 bases, in that order; junction bases with no gene match: 9. Germline lookup yields CDR1 LGHDT and CDR2 YNNKEL (reference sequence). There are 17 residues in the CDR3. The CDR3 is CASSQEIAGGFMHTQYF. Here the CDR3 DNA reads TGTGCCAGCAGCCAAGAAATAGCGGGGGGGTTCATGCATACGCAGTATTTT.

This clonotype was seen a few times. This chain links TRBV6-5 with TRBJ1-4; a weak D match, TRBD1 (6 bases). This CDR3 has 16 amino acids. V was clipped by 6 bases and J by 0 bases, with 14 bases between them. Germline lookup yields CDR1 MNHEY and CDR2 SVGAGI. CDR3: CASRKVTGSTNEKLFF. CDR3 sequence (DNA): TGTGCCAGCAGGAAGGTGACAGGCTCAACTAATGAAAAACTGTTTTTT.

This clonotype was counted only a few times. The chain uses TRBV18 and TRBJ2-7, with TRBD2 matching over 7 bases. The CDR3 sequence is 15 residues long. Germline-derived CDR1 and CDR2 are KGHSH and LQKENI. The V and J ends lost 4 bases and 5 bases, in that order; junction bases with no gene match: 11. CDR3 bases: TGTGCCAGCTCACTTTCCTGGGAGGGTAACGACGAGCAGTACTTC. It encodes CASSLSWEGNDEQYF.

This clonotype was seen a few times. The chain carries TRBV29-1 and TRBJ1-5, with TRBD1 identical over 7 bases. The germline CDR1 and CDR2 sequences are SQVTM and ANQGSEA. There are 13 residues in the CDR3. V dropped 7 bases and J dropped 7; count of bases not matched to a gene: 10. The CDR3 loop is CSAAPGGGQPQHF. The CDR3 DNA reads as TGCAGCGCCGCCCCAGGGGGGGGACAGCCCCAGCATTTT.

This sequence joins TRBV4-3 and TRBJ2-6; 12 bases are shared with TRBD2. In germline, CDR1 is LGHNA, CDR2 YSLEER. The CDR3 contains 17 residues. With 4 bases clipped from V and 2 bases from J, the junction kept 3 bases outside the gene matches. The CDR3 DNA sequence: TGCGCCAGCAGCCCGCGGACTAGCGGGACTGGGGCCAACGTCCTGACTTTC. It codes for CASSPRTSGTGANVLTF.

This clonotype was counted only a few times. The DNA of the CDR3 is TGTGCCAGCAGTTCCCTGATACTCGCTACGCAGTATTTT. Translated: CASSSLILATQYF. The V call is TRBV6-2 or TRBV6-3, the J call TRBJ2-3; D unclear. The CDR3 sequence is 13 residues long. Trimming stripped 4 bases from V and 8 bases from J, with 13 bases between. Germline lookup yields CDR1 MNHEY and CDR2 SVGEGT.

This clonotype turned up a few times. The chain's CDR3 is CASSTRLEYTDTQYF. In DNA, the CDR3 is TGTGCCAGCAGCACCCGACTAGAGTACACAGATACGCAGTATTTT. The rearrangement joins TRBV7-9 to TRBJ2-3; the D gene is possibly TRBD2 (6 bases). The V gene's germline CDR1 is SEHNR and CDR2 FQNEAQ (reference sequence). V gave up 5 bases and J gave up 2 bases, with 14 bases separating them. CDR3 length equals 15 residues.

This clonotype showed up just a few times. The rearrangement links TRBV9 to TRBJ2-3, with D perhaps TRBD2 (7 bases). The CDR3 totals 14 residues. Germline V gene lookup returns CDR1 SGDLS and CDR2 YYNGEE. Trimming took off 0 bases at V and 6 bases at J, with 11 bases between the two ends. The CDR3 is CASSVAGGEDTQYF. The CDR3 bases are TGTGCCAGCAGCGTAGCGGGGGGCGAGGATACGCAGTATTTT.